This T cell receptor (beta chain) was recovered during a study of cytomegalovirus exposure and HLA in healthy donors. Germline lookup yields CDR1 SGHTA and CDR2 FQGNSA. The ends lost 3 bases at V and 4 bases at J; junction bases unmatched: 6. The length of the CDR3 is 15 residues. The PCR had 60 Vbeta and 13 Jbeta primers. Assay used: immunoSEQ multiplex PCR; TCRdb lists only in-frame clones, some missing. The sample has over 150,000 clones; about 82% are singletons. The TCR was taken from a woman aged 45-60 years in good health and CMV-seropositive. The sequenced sample was PBMCs. V usage is TRBV7-2 and J usage is TRBJ2-1; TRBD2 matches 7 bases. Here the CDR3 DNA reads TGTGCCAGCAGCTTCCAGGCGGGGGTATACAATGAGCAGTTCTTC. This codes for CASSFQAGVYNEQFF.